The next 12 T cell receptor beta chains were all read from a single sample in a study of technical replicates of blood from a few donors. Sequencing used immunoSEQ multiplex PCR; TCRdb keeps in-frame clones, though not all of them. The profile shows 84,000 or so clones, 94% of them singletons. The sample was T cells isolated from PBMCs. The receptors shown here come from a human donor in good health.

This clone is a singleton in its sample. The chain employs TRBV5-8 and TRBJ2-2; possibly TRBD1 for D (6 bases). Trimming took 4 bases from V and 5 from J, leaving 18 bases between them. The CDR3 covers 16 residues. In germline, CDR1 is SGHTS, CDR2 YDEGEE. For the CDR3, the DNA is TGTGCCAGCAGCCGCCCTCGGACAGACACTACCGGGGAGCTGTTTTTT. It translates to CASSRPRTDTTGELFF.

The J gene is TRBJ2-1, the V gene TRBV7-6, with 12 bases aligning to TRBD2. V dropped 2 bases and J dropped 5; count of bases not matched to a gene: 4. CDR1 and CDR2 from the germline V gene are SGHVS and FNYEAQ. The CDR3 consists of 16 residues. CDR3 DNA sequence: TGTGCCAGCAGCTTACTACTAGCGGGGGGCCACAATGAGCAGTTCTTC. Translation: CASSLLLAGGHNEQFF. The complete variable domain, with remaining parts taken from reference TRBV7-6 and TRBJ2-1, reads GAGVSQSPRYKVTKRGQDVALRCDPISGHVSLYWYRQALGQGPEFLTYFNYEAQQDKSGLPNDRFSAERPEGSISTLTIQRTEQRDSAMYRCASSLLLAGGHNEQFFGPGTRLTVL.

This rearrangement joins TRBV9 to TRBJ2-4; 9 bases map to TRBD2. V gave up 4 bases and J gave up 0 bases; unmatched junction bases: 11. The CDR3 is made up of 18 amino acids. Germline V CDR1 and CDR2: SGDLS, YYNGEE. The CDR3 DNA sequence: TGTGCCAGCAGCTCGAGCGGGGGGCAGCTCAGAGCCAAAAACATTCAGTACTTC. As protein: CASSSSGGQLRAKNIQYF. Together with reference TRBV9 and TRBJ2-4, the CDR3 gives the full variable domain: DSGVTQTPKHLITATGQRVTLRCSPRSGDLSVYWYQQSLDQGLQFLIQYYNGEERAKGNILERFSAQQFPDLHSELNLSSLELGDSALYFCASSSSGGQLRAKNIQYFGAGTRLSVL.

V is TRBV5-4 and J is TRBJ1-4; 9 bases match TRBD1. This CDR3 is built from 15 residues. The J segment lost 6 bases and the V segment lost 4 bases, leaving 7 bases of the junction unmatched. CDR1 SGHNT and CDR2 YYREEE come from the germline V gene (reference sequence). The CDR3 coding sequence is TGTGCCAGCAGCAGACAGGGGGTGGGTGATGAAAAACTGTTTTTT. Its translation: CASSRQGVGDEKLFF.

The chain employs TRBV19 and TRBJ1-3, with no clear D. V lost 7 bases and J lost 0, with 22 bases in between. Germline CDR1 reads LNHDA; CDR2 reads SQIVND (reference sequence). The CDR3 covers 18 residues. Written as DNA, the CDR3 is TGTGCCAGTAACCGTCCGGCCAAAAATGCGGGCTCTGGAAACACCATATATTTT. It encodes CASNRPAKNAGSGNTIYF.

V and J are TRBV2 and TRBJ2-3, with D perhaps matching TRBD1 (6 bases). Germline CDR1 SNHLY, CDR2 FYNNEI. CDR3 length: 14 residues. Trimming shortened V by 8 bases and J by 2 bases, and 14 bases separated the two germline ends. The CDR3 DNA reads as TGTGCCAGCGCGGCAGGGGCACTCACAGATACGCAGTATTTT. This sequence encodes CASAAGALTDTQYF.

The V call is TRBV25-1, the J call TRBJ1-6, with unresolved D. Germline V gene lookup returns CDR1 MGHDK and CDR2 SYGVNS. The length of the CDR3 is 13 residues. V was trimmed by 0 bases and J by 9 bases, leaving 6 bases between them. CDR3 protein: CASSEYIASPLHF. The CDR3 bases are TGTGCCAGCAGTGAATATATAGCTTCACCCCTCCACTTT.

The chain links TRBV4-2 to TRBJ2-1, with 11 bases lining up with TRBD2. V shed 7 bases, J shed 0 bases, and the junction held 5 bases outside the gene matches. CDR1 is LGHNA, CDR2 YNFKEQ, per germline. The CDR3 contains 16 residues. CDR3 DNA: TGTGCCAGCACTAGCGGGGGGTTGAGCTCCTACAATGAGCAGTTCTTC. Amino acid sequence: CASTSGGLSSYNEQFF.

This rearrangement joins TRBV5-5 to TRBJ2-5; possibly TRBD1 for D (5 bases). Looked up from germline, CDR1 is SGHKS and CDR2 is YYEKEE (reference sequence). The germline V and J ends were trimmed by 2 bases and 5 bases, with 7 bases remaining between them. This CDR3 is 12 amino acids long. CDR3 loop: CASSLRGETQYF. The CDR3 nucleotides are TGTGCCAGCAGCTTAAGGGGCGAGACCCAGTACTTC.

On this clone itself: One end of the junction is discordant with germline, which a read error may explain. This rearrangement joins TRBV10-3 to TRBJ2-7; the D is unclear. Germline V gene data show CDR1 as ENHRY and CDR2 as SYGVKD. The CDR3 runs to 8 residues. The CDR3 coding sequence is TGTGCCTCCCGGAGTGCTCACTTC. It encodes CASRSAHF.

J is TRBJ1-1 and V is TRBV6-1; weak D call: TRBD1 (5 bases). The germline CDR1 and CDR2 sequences are MNHNS and SASEGT. There are 15 residues in the CDR3. V lost 3 bases and J lost 1, with 12 bases in between. Written as DNA, the CDR3 is TGTGCCAGCAGTGAGATTGAGACAGCGAACACTGAAGCTTTCTTT. Protein sequence: CASSEIETANTEAFF.

V is TRBV5-6 and J is TRBJ1-5; 7 positions agree with TRBD1. CDR1 is SGHDT, CDR2 YYEEEE, per germline. V shed 2 bases, J shed 1 base, and the junction held 12 bases outside the gene matches. The CDR3 has 18 residues. CDR3 loop: CASSFYSYGQASNQPQHF. CDR3 sequence (DNA): TGTGCCAGCAGCTTTTATTCCTACGGACAGGCAAGCAATCAGCCCCAGCATTTT.